The source of this T cell receptor beta chain is a study of T cell repertoires in cytomegalovirus infection (dated by TCRdb to the late 2010s). About the full investigation: Donor HLA type was relevant to the analysis, as public TCR beta signatures indicated carriage of CMV infection together with the matching HLA type. Broad study findings and their caveats: In both this cohort and an independent cohort of 352 donors, the cumulative frequency of public TCR beta family members distinguished carriers of CMV infection plus the relevant HLA type. The ex vivo response was dominated by HLA-C-restricted CMV-specific TCR beta clonotypes, and the single most frequent clonotype in two of eight donors was supplied by these HLA-C-restricted clonotypes.

The table lists this clonotype with many counts. This clone's antigen is unknown. Per-base quality was not reported, and no clone a single base away is much larger than it. Data came from an Illumina HiSeq 1500. The public reads were reanalyzed by TCRdb: fastp trimming at Q25, MiXCR alignment, in-frame beta chains only. When rows share a CDR3 protein, they turn into one entry using the most common DNA and genes. The table for this sample lists 200,000 to 300,000 distinct CDR3 sequences; roughly 10% of them were counted only once. Together, the top ten hold over 13% of the sample. The germline V gene sets CDR1 to SGHTA and CDR2 to FQGNSA. V trim: 5 bases; J trim: 2 bases; unmatched bases: 7. Counted from cysteine to phenylalanine, this CDR3 has 15 amino acids. The read is trimmed to its CDR3 DNA, 45 bases read in frame from base 1.

Recombination linked TRBV7-2 to TRBJ2-3; TRBD2 matches 7 bases in the middle. The sequence was obtained from a human donor in good health (CMV status not recorded). Some clones in this sample may be carry-over from other donors' samples. The specimen was PBMCs. The CDR3 protein sequence reads: CASSPSGLPTDTQYF. In nucleotide form, the sequence is TGTGCCAGCAGCCCATCGGGACTACCCACAGATACGCAGTATTTT.